The T cell receptor beta chain described here comes from a study of blood T cell repertoires in COVID-19. Original analysis: Counts of nucleated cells, estimated from reference gene primer amplification, were obtained. TCRdb keeps only in-frame clones here, not all; method: immunoSEQ multiplex PCR. That table supplies the V and J calls and clone size; D and trimming were determined from the DNA. The sample lists about 190,000 clones; about 88% were seen once. The V and J ends lost 4 bases and 0 bases respectively, with 18 bases between them. This CDR3 is 17 amino acids long. Germline values: CDR1 SEHNR, CDR2 FQNEAQ (reference sequence).

The chain carries TRBV7-9 and TRBJ1-1; a weak D match, TRBD1 (5 bases). The sequencing sample was made of peripheral blood. This clonotype was obtained from a woman aged 40 to 55 who had recovered from COVID-19. DNA of the CDR3: TGTGCCAGCAGCTCCTGGGGGAGGGCCCGGTTGAACACTGAAGCTTTCTTT. Translated, it gives CASSSWGRARLNTEAFF.